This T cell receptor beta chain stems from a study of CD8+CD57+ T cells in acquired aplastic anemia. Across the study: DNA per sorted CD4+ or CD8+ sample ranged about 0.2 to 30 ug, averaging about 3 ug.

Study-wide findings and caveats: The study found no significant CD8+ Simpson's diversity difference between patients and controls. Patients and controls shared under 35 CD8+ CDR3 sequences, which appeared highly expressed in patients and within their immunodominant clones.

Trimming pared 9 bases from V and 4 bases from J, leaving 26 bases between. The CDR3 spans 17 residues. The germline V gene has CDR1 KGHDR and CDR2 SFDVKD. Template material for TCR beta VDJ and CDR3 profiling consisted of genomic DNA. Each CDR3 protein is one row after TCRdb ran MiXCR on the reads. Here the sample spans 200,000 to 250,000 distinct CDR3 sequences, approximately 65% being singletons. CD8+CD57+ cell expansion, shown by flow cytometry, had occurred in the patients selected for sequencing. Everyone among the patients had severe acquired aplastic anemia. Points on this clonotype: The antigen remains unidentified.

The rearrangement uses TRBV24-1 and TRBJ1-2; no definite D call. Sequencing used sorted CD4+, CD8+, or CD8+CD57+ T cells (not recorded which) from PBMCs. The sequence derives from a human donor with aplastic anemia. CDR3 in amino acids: CATFDESGGKDGYGYTF. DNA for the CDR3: TGTGCCACCTTCGATGAGAGCGGCGGAAAGGATGGCTATGGCTACACCTTC.